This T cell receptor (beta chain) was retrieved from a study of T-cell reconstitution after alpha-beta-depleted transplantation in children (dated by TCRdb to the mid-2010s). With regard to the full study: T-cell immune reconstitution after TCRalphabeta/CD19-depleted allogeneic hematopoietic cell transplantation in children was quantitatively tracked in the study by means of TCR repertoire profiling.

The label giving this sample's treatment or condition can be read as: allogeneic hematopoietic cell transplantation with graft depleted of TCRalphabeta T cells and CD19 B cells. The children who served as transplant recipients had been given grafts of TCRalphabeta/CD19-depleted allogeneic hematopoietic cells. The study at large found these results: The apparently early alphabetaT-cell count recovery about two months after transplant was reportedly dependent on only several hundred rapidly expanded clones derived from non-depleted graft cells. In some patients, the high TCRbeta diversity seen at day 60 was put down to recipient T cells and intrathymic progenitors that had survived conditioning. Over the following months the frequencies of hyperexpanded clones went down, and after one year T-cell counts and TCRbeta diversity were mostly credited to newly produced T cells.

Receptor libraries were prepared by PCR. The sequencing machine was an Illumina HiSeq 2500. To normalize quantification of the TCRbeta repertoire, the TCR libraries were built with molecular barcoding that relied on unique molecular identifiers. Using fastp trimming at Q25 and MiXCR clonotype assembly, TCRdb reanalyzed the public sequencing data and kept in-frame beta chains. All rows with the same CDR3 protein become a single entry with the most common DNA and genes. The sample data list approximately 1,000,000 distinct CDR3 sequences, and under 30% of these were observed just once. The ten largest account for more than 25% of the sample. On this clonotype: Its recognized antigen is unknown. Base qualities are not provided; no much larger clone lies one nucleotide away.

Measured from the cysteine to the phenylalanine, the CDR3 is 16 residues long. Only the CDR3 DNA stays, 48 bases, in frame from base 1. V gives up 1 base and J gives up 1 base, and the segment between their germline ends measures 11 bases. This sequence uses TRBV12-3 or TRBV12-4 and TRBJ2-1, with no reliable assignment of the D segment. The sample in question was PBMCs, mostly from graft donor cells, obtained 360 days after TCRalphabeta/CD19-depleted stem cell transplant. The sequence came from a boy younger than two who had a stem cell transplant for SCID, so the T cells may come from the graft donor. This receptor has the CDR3 CASSLGPYRSYNEQFF. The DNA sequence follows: TGTGCCAGCAGTTTAGGGCCCTATAGGTCCTACAATGAGCAGTTCTTC.